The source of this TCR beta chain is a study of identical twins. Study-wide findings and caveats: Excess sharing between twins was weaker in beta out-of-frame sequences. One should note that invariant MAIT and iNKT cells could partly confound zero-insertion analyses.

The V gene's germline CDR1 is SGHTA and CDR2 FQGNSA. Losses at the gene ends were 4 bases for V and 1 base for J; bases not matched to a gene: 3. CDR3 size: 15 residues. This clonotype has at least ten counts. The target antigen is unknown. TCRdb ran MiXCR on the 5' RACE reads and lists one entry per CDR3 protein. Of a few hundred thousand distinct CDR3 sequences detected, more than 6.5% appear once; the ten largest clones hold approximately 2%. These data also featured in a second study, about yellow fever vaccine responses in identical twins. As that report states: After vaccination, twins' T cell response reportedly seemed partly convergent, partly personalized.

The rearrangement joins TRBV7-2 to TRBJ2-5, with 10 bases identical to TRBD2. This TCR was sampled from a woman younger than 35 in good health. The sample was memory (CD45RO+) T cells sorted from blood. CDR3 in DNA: TGTGCCAGCAGCTCCAGACTAGCGGGCCAAGAGACCCAGTACTTC. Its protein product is CASSSRLAGQETQYF.